A selection of T cell receptor beta chains follows, all from one sample in a study of identical twins. TCRdb reprocessed the 5' RACE reads via MiXCR and lists one record per CDR3 protein. The data contain 750,000 to 950,000 distinct CDR3 sequences, 12% of them singletons. Separately, the same data were catalogued under a study of yellow fever vaccine responses in identical twins.

Material for sequencing was PBMCs. The receptors stem from a young woman in good health. The CDR3 runs from the conserved cysteine through the conserved F or W. The order of the fields is J gene, clone size, D gene, V gene, CDR3 protein, CDR3 DNA. A D gene is named only where the DNA matches it firmly. The size field is filled for only some rows; it gives once, few, many or a size class.

TRBJ2-7 | NA | NA | TRBV29-1 | CSGTWGGSFEQYF | TGCAGCGGGACGTGGGGCGGCTCCTTCGAGCAGTACTTC
TRBJ2-5 | NA | TRBD2 | TRBV6-1 | CASSNKVGLAGETQYF | TGTGCCAGCAGTAATAAGGTGGGACTAGCGGGGGAGACCCAGTACTTC
TRBJ1-1 | few | TRBD1 | TRBV29-1 | CSVEWVDRVNTEAFF | TGCAGCGTTGAATGGGTGGACAGGGTGAACACTGAAGCTTTCTTT
TRBJ1-1 | NA | NA | TRBV20-1 | CSTGPRDTEAFF | TGCAGTACAGGACCCCGGGACACTGAAGCTTTCTTT
TRBJ1-4 | once | NA | TRBV7-8 | CASSSSLGVNRLFF | TGTGCCAGCAGCTCCTCCCTTGGAGTAAACCGACTGTTTTTT
TRBJ1-1 | few | NA | TRBV20-1 | CSASRVIGTEAFF | TGCAGTGCTAGTCGGGTAATTGGCACTGAAGCTTTCTTT
TRBJ1-1 | few | NA | TRBV14 | CASSLSGGPLNTEAFF | TGTGCCAGCAGCCTCTCCGGGGGCCCTCTGAACACTGAAGCTTTCTTT
TRBJ2-3 | NA | TRBD2 | TRBV9 | CASSVEATSALQYF | TGTGCCAGCAGCGTAGAGGCGACTAGCGCACTGCAGTATTTT
TRBJ2-2 | many | NA | TRBV7-8 | CASSLASGVISGELFF | TGTGCCAGCAGCTTAGCCTCAGGGGTAATTTCCGGGGAGCTGTTTTTT
TRBJ1-6 | NA | TRBD1 | TRBV14 | CASSQSDRAGSSPLHF | TGTGCCAGCAGCCAGAGCGACAGGGCTGGGAGCTCACCCCTCCACTTT
TRBJ1-6 | many | NA | TRBV6-1 | CASRLTGVSPLHF | TGTGCCAGCAGACTAACGGGGGTGTCACCCCTCCACTTT